Listed below are T cell receptor beta chains from one sample, sequenced in a study of cytomegalovirus exposure and HLA in healthy donors. Libraries were prepared by immunoSEQ multiplex PCR; TCRdb keeps only in-frame clonotypes and omits some of them. The sample includes over 100,000 clones, roughly three fifths of them seen just once. The sequenced sample was PBMCs. These receptors were obtained from a man between 18 and 29 years old in good health and CMV-seronegative. Both conserved end residues are part of each CDR3.

v_call | cdr3_aa
TRBV14 | CATRDTRSGANVLTF
TRBV27 | CASSLQGGNTIYF
TRBV6-5 | CASSYGGPGAYEQYF
TRBV28 | CASSPGGVGYGYTF
TRBV10-1 | CASRGQGHEQYF
TRBV9 | CASSVLTTSTDTQYF
TRBV6-5 | CASRPPQGQQYF
TRBV10-2 | CASSGHLNTEAFF
TRBV13 | CASSPDRGITEAFF
TRBV5-1 | CASRSTGGVPREKLFF
TRBV30 | CAWSGETQYF
TRBV29-1 | CSVEDVGAEQFF
TRBV5-1 | CASSLNSRPGELFF
TRBV6-1 | CASSDRGTSGGFWDEQFF
TRBV19 | CASTRKSSASGAGELFF
TRBV28 | CASSRLVAQYF
TRBV9 | CASSVAAQGPYGYTF
TRBV5-1 | CASSYGTGKSTGELFF
TRBV7-9 | CASSYFSGYGYTF
TRBV5-1 | CASSTGDGQNYGYPF
TRBV6-4 | CASSFRGHWGLFYEQYF
TRBV30 | CAWSVRLAGGTVSYNEQFF
TRBV30 | CAWSVLGGGGYTF
TRBV5-6 | CASSLGQLKPQHF
TRBV7-9 | CASSLGISGREPARKLFF
TRBV15 | CATSRASINEQFF
TRBV7-7 | CASSLSRLSYEQYF
TRBV9 | CASSVGAANEQFF
TRBV6-1 | CASSEALDSLWQPQHF
TRBV30 | CATMDRVGQETQYF
TRBV29-1 | CSVRGKAGGQGKIPRTMNCKLFF
TRBV28 | CASSLTGSRETQYF
TRBV11-3 | CASSYSGGAEDTQYF
TRBV27 | CASSLGRGGNQPQHF
TRBV18 | CASSPDRGHEQYF
TRBV10-3 | CAAGAGPETQYF
TRBV9 | CASSPLGEGPINEQFF
TRBV30 | CAWSTGGSSYEQYF
TRBV27 | CASSYRGSRDEQFF
TRBV11-2 | CASSAGQKNTEAFF
TRBV29-1 | CSVFLRAGNYEQYF
TRBV4-3 | CASSQDRGRRKDTQYF
TRBV6-1 | CASILRDRGNEQFF
TRBV28 | CASSLQSSDTQYF
TRBV5-4 | CASSSAGPGEDTQYF
TRBV5-1 | CASSLTSGSYNEQFF
TRBV19 | CASSIEASSYNEQFF
TRBV9 | CASSVEGRGNTEAFF
TRBV18 | CASSPKSQGTTGNTIYF
TRBV9 | CASSPALGTGGRQYF
TRBV4-2 | CASSQDKGLAGGQNIQYF
TRBV5-6 | CASSFSPGNSYEQYF
TRBV6-5 | CASRSTGTYEQYF
TRBV27 | CASSLRKSGSFVYEQYF